One sample yielded the 28 T cell receptor beta chains listed below, sequenced in a study of cytomegalovirus exposure and HLA in healthy donors. 13 Jbeta primers and 60 Vbeta primers were used for the PCR. Generated by immunoSEQ multiplex PCR, the TCRdb table keeps only in-frame clones and is missing some. Among roughly 180,000 clones listed, about 82% were seen once. The specimen was PBMCs. Every receptor here comes from a woman aged 18-35 years in good health and CMV-seronegative.

The chain recombines TRBV30 with TRBJ1-1; unclear D gene. The ends were cut back, 3 bases at V and 3 bases at J, with 14 bases in the middle. Germline CDR1 and CDR2: GTSNPN and SVGIG (reference sequence). The CDR3 totals 14 residues. In nucleotides, the CDR3 is TGTGCCTGGAGCCCAGGTCGGCGGGACACTGAAGCTTTCTTT. This encodes CAWSPGRRDTEAFF.

V usage is TRBV12-5 and J usage is TRBJ1-1; possibly TRBD1 for D (6 bases). CDR3 length equals 13 residues. V was shortened by 2 bases and J by 7 bases, with 11 bases between the two germline ends. CDR1 is LGHNT, CDR2 FRNRAP, per germline. DNA of the CDR3: TGTGCTAGTGGTTTGTACATAGGGGGTGAAGCTTTCTTT. This encodes CASGLYIGGEAFF.

This chain joins TRBV2 and TRBJ1-3, with D possibly matching TRBD1 (6 bases). There are 15 residues in the CDR3. The germline CDR1 and CDR2 sequences are SNHLY and FYNNEI. Trimming left V 8 bases short and J 0 bases short, with 14 bases between. CDR3 nucleotides: TGTGCCAGCCGCGCAGGGGTAATCTCTGGAAACACCATATATTTT. Residues: CASRAGVISGNTIYF.

This chain joins TRBV7-2 and TRBJ1-2; D not resolved. Germline CDR1 SGHTA, CDR2 FQGNSA. The V end lost 4 bases, the J end lost 4 bases, and 7 bases lay between the germline ends. The CDR3 runs 12 residues. The CDR3 spells CASSSNSYGYTF. The CDR3 region has the DNA TGTGCCAGCAGCTCGAACAGCTATGGCTACACCTTC.

This clone was picked up a small number of times. V and J are TRBV28 and TRBJ2-5, with D perhaps matching TRBD1 (7 bases). Germline CDR1 reads MDHEN; CDR2 reads SYDVKM. The CDR3 totals 12 residues. Trimming removed 10 bases at V and 9 bases at J, with 18 bases between. The CDR3 here is CATGGTPGSQYF. The CDR3, as DNA: TGTGCCACAGGGGGGACCCCAGGGTCCCAGTACTTC. Full variable domain (remainder filled in from reference TRBV28 and TRBJ2-5): DVKVTQSSRYLVKRTGEKVFLECVQDMDHENMFWYRQDPGLGLRLIYFSYDVKMKEKGDIPEGYSVSREKKERFSLILESASTNQTSMYLCATGGTPGSQYFGPGTRLLVL.

The genes are TRBV10-2 and TRBJ2-7; TRBD1 aligns across 7 bases. Germline V gene sequence: CDR1 WSHSY, CDR2 SAAADI. This CDR3 region has 12 residues. The V gene end was trimmed by 8 bases and the J gene end by 1 base; junction bases not matched to a gene: 2. CDR3 protein: CASRDSSYEQYF. The CDR3 DNA follows: TGCGCCAGCCGGGACAGTTCCTACGAGCAGTACTTC.

The genes are TRBV2 and TRBJ2-5; 9 bases line up with TRBD1. In germline, CDR1 is SNHLY, CDR2 FYNNEI. The CDR3 has 14 amino acids. J gave up 5 bases and V 1 base, and 2 bases lay outside the gene matches. The CDR3 here is CASSEGQGVETQYF. The CDR3 nucleotides read TGTGCCAGCAGTGAAGGACAGGGGGTTGAGACCCAGTACTTC.

V gene TRBV19 combines with J gene TRBJ2-7; D unresolved. With 5 bases removed from V and 3 bases from J, the gap between germline ends came to 8 bases. The length of the CDR3 is 12 residues. Germline-derived CDR1 and CDR2 are LNHDA and SQIVND (reference sequence). The CDR3 is CASSENGYEQYF. Written as DNA, the CDR3 is TGTGCCAGTAGTGAGAACGGCTACGAGCAGTACTTC.

The chain employs TRBV5-7 and TRBJ2-1; 13 nucleotides line up with TRBD2. TRBV5-7 is annotated as an ORF whose role is uncertain. This CDR3 contains 17 residues. Unmatched junction bases numbered 8, after V lost 2 bases and J lost 6 bases. The CDR3 loop reads CASSLGETSGRANEQFF. The CDR3 bases are TGTGCCAGCAGCTTAGGTGAAACTAGCGGGAGGGCCAATGAGCAGTTCTTC.

The V call is TRBV5-1, the J call TRBJ2-3; D is unresolved. CDR1 is SGHRS and CDR2 is YFSETQ in the germline V gene. V was trimmed by 5 bases and J by 2 bases, leaving 9 bases between them. The CDR3 length is 13 residues. This chain's CDR3 is CASSSVITDTQYF. The CDR3 region has the DNA TGCGCCAGCAGTTCGGTGATCACAGATACGCAGTATTTT. The variable domain in full, with the rest retrieved from reference TRBV5-1 and TRBJ2-3, is KAGVTQTPRYLIKTRGQQVTLSCSPISGHRSVSWYQQTPGQGLQFLFEYFSETQRNKGNFPGRFSGRQFSNSRSEMNVSTLELGDSALYLCASSSVITDTQYFGPGTRLTVL.

This clone appeared once. The chain carries TRBV18 and TRBJ2-5, with 11 bases identical to TRBD2. In germline, CDR1 is KGHSH, CDR2 LQKENI. CDR3 size: 17 residues. Unmatched junction bases numbered 13, after V lost 3 bases and J lost 7 bases. CDR3 region: CASSPIPLAGGLGTQYF. Written as DNA, the CDR3 is TGTGCCAGCTCACCGATCCCTTTAGCGGGAGGGCTTGGGACCCAGTACTTC. Supplemented by reference TRBV18 and TRBJ2-5, the full variable domain reads NAGVMQNPRHLVRRRGQEARLRCSPMKGHSHVYWYRQLPEEGLKFMVYLQKENIIDESGMPKERFSAEFPKEGPSILRIQQVVRGDSAAYFCASSPIPLAGGLGTQYFGPGTRLLVL.

With respect to this clone: The junction does not match germline at one end; this may be a read error. The V and J genes are TRBV7-3 and TRBJ2-5, with D possibly matching TRBD2 (6 bases). The germline gives CDR1 SGHTA, CDR2 FQGTGA. This CDR3 spans 18 amino acids. The CDR3 nucleotides read TGTGCCAGCAGCCTAACCAACCAACGGACTATAACCTCGGAGACCCAGTACTTC. Residues: CASSLTNQRTITSETQYF.

This clone has only a few counts. This chain uses TRBV19 with TRBJ1-5, with unresolved D. V was pared by 7 bases and J by 2 bases, with 6 bases between. The V gene's germline CDR1 is LNHDA and CDR2 SQIVND (reference sequence). The CDR3 is 12 amino acids. The CDR3 loop reads CASIYRNQPQHF. As DNA, the CDR3 is TGTGCCAGTATTTATCGCAATCAGCCCCAGCATTTT.

This chain uses TRBV7-2 with TRBJ2-7; 11 bases fit TRBD2. CDR1 is SGHTA, CDR2 FQGNSA, per germline. The V segment lost 3 bases and the J segment 3 bases; nucleotides outside the gene matches: 7. CDR3 length equals 16 residues. In DNA, the CDR3 is TGTGCCAGCAGCTTTGGGGGAGGACTAGCGGGCTACGAGCAGTACTTC. It codes for CASSFGGGLAGYEQYF.

V is TRBV7-9 and J is TRBJ1-4; 8 bases are a match to TRBD1. The CDR3 loop spans 14 amino acids. V dropped 5 bases and J dropped 8; count of bases not matched to a gene: 7. Germline assignment: CDR1 SEHNR and CDR2 FQNEAQ (reference sequence). The CDR3 sequence is CASSLTWTGEKLFF. The CDR3 DNA is TGTGCCAGCAGCCTAACCTGGACAGGGGAAAAACTGTTTTTT.

The J gene is TRBJ2-5, the V gene TRBV7-9; 11 nucleotides line up with TRBD2. The junction had 14 bases not matched to a gene; V was cut back by 5 bases and J by 6 bases. Germline V CDR1 and CDR2: SEHNR, FQNEAQ (reference sequence). The CDR3 consists of 17 residues. As DNA, the CDR3 is TGTGCCAGCAGCCCAAGCCTGAGACTAGCGGGAAGGAAGACCCAGTACTTC. It specifies CASSPSLRLAGRKTQYF.

The chain joins TRBV9 to TRBJ2-5; 8 nucleotides agree with TRBD2. V gave up 0 bases and J gave up 5 bases; unmatched junction bases: 6. The CDR3 totals 15 residues. Germline CDR1 and CDR2: SGDLS and YYNGEE. In DNA form, the CDR3 reads TGTGCCAGCAGCGTAGAGGGTAGCGGGATTGAGACCCAGTACTTC. It codes for CASSVEGSGIETQYF. The full variable domain, with the rest looked up from reference TRBV9 and TRBJ2-5, is DSGVTQTPKHLITATGQRVTLRCSPRSGDLSVYWYQQSLDQGLQFLIQYYNGEERAKGNILERFSAQQFPDLHSELNLSSLELGDSALYFCASSVEGSGIETQYFGPGTRLLVL.

DNA for the CDR3: TGTGCCAGCAGCCAAGGTGGCGGGAACTACAATGAGCAGTTCTTC. As protein: CASSQGGGNYNEQFF. The chain employs TRBV14 and TRBJ2-1; TRBD2 might be the D (6 bases). V was trimmed by 1 base and J by 3 bases, leaving 10 bases between them. The CDR3 spans 15 residues. CDR1 is SGHDN, CDR2 FVKESK, per germline.

In its sample, this clone was seen a few times. The V gene is TRBV5-1, the J gene TRBJ2-2, with 7 bases that match TRBD2. The CDR3 runs 15 residues. J gave up 5 bases and V 0 bases, and 4 bases lay outside the gene matches. Germline V gene lookup returns CDR1 SGHRS and CDR2 YFSETQ. CDR3 DNA: TGCGCCAGCAGCTTGGAGGGAGCGGGGACCGGGGAGCTGTTTTTT. Translated: CASSLEGAGTGELFF.

V and J are TRBV9 and TRBJ1-4, with 11 bases fitting TRBD1. This CDR3 contains 13 residues. Germline V CDR1 and CDR2: SGDLS, YYNGEE. V gave up 2 bases and J gave up 11 bases; unmatched junction bases: 2. The CDR3 protein is CASSVGQGGKLFF. CDR3 nucleotide sequence: TGTGCCAGCAGCGTGGGACAGGGGGGGAAACTGTTTTTT.

The chain recombines TRBV4-2 with TRBJ2-2; 13 nucleotides agree with TRBD2. This CDR3 region has 18 residues. The junction had 11 bases not matched to a gene; V was cut back by 2 bases and J by 8 bases. CDR1 LGHNA and CDR2 YNFKEQ come from the germline V gene. The CDR3 sequence: CASSQPGLAGAPTGELFF. The CDR3 bases are TGTGCCAGCAGCCAACCTGGACTAGCGGGAGCTCCAACGGGGGAGCTGTTTTTT.

The rearrangement uses TRBV7-6 and TRBJ1-1; tentative D call: TRBD1 (5 bases). CDR3 size: 15 residues. Germline CDR1 reads SGHVS; CDR2 reads FNYEAQ. Trimming removed 5 bases at V and 1 base at J, with 14 bases between. The CDR3 protein is CASSALQGGNTEAFF. CDR3 DNA sequence: TGTGCCAGCAGCGCTCTTCAGGGAGGGAACACTGAAGCTTTCTTT.

V and J are TRBV4-1 and TRBJ2-7, with D possibly TRBD1 on 5 matching bases. The germline V gene has CDR1 MGHRA and CDR2 YSYEKL. The CDR3 runs to 14 residues. The germline V and J ends were trimmed by 4 bases and 5 bases, with 15 bases remaining between them. The CDR3 here is CASSRREGVDEQYF. The CDR3 DNA reads as TGCGCCAGCAGCCGTAGAGAAGGGGTCGACGAGCAGTACTTC.

The DNA of the CDR3 is TGTGCCAGCAGTTTAAGCGGGACAGGAGTCTACGAGCAGTACTTC. This encodes CASSLSGTGVYEQYF. The rearrangement uses TRBV27 and TRBJ2-5, with a weak D call TRBD1 (8 bases). The J call may be faulty, since TRBJ2-7 better matches the DNA end. Germline values: CDR1 MNHEY, CDR2 SMNVEV (reference sequence). This CDR3 has 15 residues.

The chain recombines TRBV11-2 with TRBJ2-5; the match to TRBD1 covers 9 bases. The CDR3 totals 14 residues. V was clipped by 4 bases and J by 5 bases; unmatched bases: 5. The germline V gene encodes CDR1 SGHAT and CDR2 FQNNGV. This chain's CDR3 is CASSSTGTGETQYF. The CDR3 nucleotides read TGTGCCAGCAGCTCGACCGGGACAGGGGAGACCCAGTACTTC.

This chain connects TRBV5-1 to TRBJ2-5, with TRBD2 matching 10 bases. The V and J ends lost 4 bases and 4 bases, in that order; junction bases with no gene match: 7. This CDR3 region has 15 residues. CDR1 SGHRS and CDR2 YFSETQ come from the germline V gene. The CDR3 nucleotides read TGCGCCAGCAGCCCCGACCGGACTAGCGGAGAGACCCAGTACTTC. Its translation: CASSPDRTSGETQYF.

The chain recombines TRBV7-9 with TRBJ2-4; maybe TRBD1 (6 bases). This CDR3 comprises 13 residues. Deletions cut 6 bases from V and 4 bases from J, with 10 bases between. The germline V gene has CDR1 SEHNR and CDR2 FQNEAQ (reference sequence). In DNA, the CDR3 is TGTGCCAGCAGGGGGGCCAGAAAAAACATTCAGTACTTC. Amino acids: CASRGARKNIQYF.

The rearrangement uses TRBV10-3 and TRBJ2-3; D is possibly TRBD2 (5 bases). Trimming cost V 4 bases and J 1 base, with 18 bases left between them. Germline values: CDR1 ENHRY, CDR2 SYGVKD. CDR3 size: 17 residues. CDR3 protein: CAISGAIGEGRTDTQYF. The CDR3 DNA is TGTGCCATCAGTGGGGCCATTGGTGAGGGTCGCACAGATACGCAGTATTTT.